These 28 T cell receptor beta chains share one sample of origin, sequenced in a study of CD8+ T cells in alopecia areata. Treatment specified: oral pan-JAK inhibitor, 5-10 mg twice daily. Extraction and reverse transcription of RNA yielded cDNA as the sequencing template. The assay was immunoSEQ multiplex PCR, and TCRdb's table has in-frame clones only and misses some. The repertoire holds about 110,000 clones, with 84% as singletons. This specimen was CD8+ T cells sorted from blood, taken at week 24, from a patient treated with tofacitinib. The origin of the receptors is a human donor with alopecia areata.

The genes are TRBV6-1 and TRBJ2-7; 9 bases fit TRBD1. Germline values: CDR1 MNHNS, CDR2 SASEGT. The V segment lost 1 base and the J segment 3 bases; nucleotides outside the gene matches: 1. This CDR3 contains 14 residues. CDR3 sequence: CASSEGQGGYEQYF. CDR3 sequence (DNA): TGTGCCAGCAGTGAAGGACAGGGGGGCTACGAGCAGTACTTC.

V and J are TRBV29-1 and TRBJ1-4, with a tentative D call TRBD1 (5 bases). CDR3 length: 14 residues. Per germline, CDR1 SQVTM and CDR2 ANQGSEA. Trimming stripped 6 bases from V and 0 bases from J, with 11 bases between. CDR3 coding DNA: TGCAGCGTAGGGACCGTTGCAACTAATGAAAAACTGTTTTTT. Protein sequence: CSVGTVATNEKLFF.

V and J are TRBV29-1 and TRBJ2-5; 12 nucleotides match TRBD1. This CDR3 region has 15 residues. With 2 bases clipped from V and 5 bases from J, the junction kept 6 bases outside the gene matches. Germline CDR1 is SQVTM and CDR2 is ANQGSEA. The CDR3 region has the DNA TGCAGCGTTGAACCCGGGACAGGGGGCTGGGAGACCCAGTACTTC. Translating gives CSVEPGTGGWETQYF.

The rearrangement links TRBV2 to TRBJ2-7; D might be TRBD2 (5 bases). Per germline, CDR1 SNHLY and CDR2 FYNNEI. V gave up 2 bases and J gave up 3 bases, with 8 bases separating them. The CDR3 loop spans 13 amino acids. In DNA, the CDR3 is TGTGCCAGCAGTGAACGGGGAAGCTACGAGCAGTACTTC. Encoded protein: CASSERGSYEQYF.

This chain uses TRBV29-1 with TRBJ2-1; the match to TRBD2 covers 8 bases. The CDR3 consists of 11 residues. With 6 bases clipped from V and 9 bases from J, the junction kept 4 bases outside the gene matches. The V gene's germline CDR1 is SQVTM and CDR2 ANQGSEA. CDR3 in amino acids: CSVGGGSEQFF. The CDR3 DNA is TGCAGCGTCGGGGGGGGCAGTGAGCAGTTCTTC.

This chain connects TRBV7-9 to TRBJ2-7; TRBD1 aligns across 9 bases. With 4 bases clipped from V and 2 bases from J, the junction kept 3 bases outside the gene matches. The CDR3 is made up of 14 amino acids. Germline values: CDR1 SEHNR, CDR2 FQNEAQ (reference sequence). Written as DNA, the CDR3 is TGTGCCAGCAGCTCGGACAGGGGAACCTACGAGCAGTACTTC. This encodes CASSSDRGTYEQYF.

This clone was found once. The chain couples TRBV4-1 to TRBJ2-1; D might be TRBD1 (6 bases). Between the trimmed V and J ends, which lost 2 bases and 7 bases, there was a span of 12 bases. There are 14 residues in the CDR3. CDR1 MGHRA and CDR2 YSYEKL come from the germline V gene. Here the CDR3 DNA reads TGCGCCAGCAGCCAAACAACAGGGTGGAATGAGCAGTTCTTC. This translates into CASSQTTGWNEQFF.

In this sample, this clone turned up a few times. This chain links TRBV21-1 with TRBJ2-7; the table's D gene call, TRBD2, was not cross checked with the DNA. TRBV21-1 is labeled a pseudogene. The CDR3 has 15 residues. CDR3 loop: CASPAGPICSYEQYF. The CDR3 nucleotides are TGTGCCAGTCCAGCGGGACCGATATGCTCCTACGAGCAGTACTTC.

The chain is built from TRBV4-2 and TRBJ2-5, with TRBD2 identical over 10 bases. Germline V gene lookup returns CDR1 LGHNA and CDR2 YNFKEQ. CDR3 length: 16 residues. Trimming removed 0 bases from V and 4 bases from J; junction bases left unmatched: 5. The CDR3 DNA follows: TGTGCCAGCAGCCAAGACACAGCGGGGGGGATAGAGACCCAGTACTTC. As protein: CASSQDTAGGIETQYF.

The V and J genes are TRBV7-2 and TRBJ2-3; 8 nucleotides line up with TRBD2. The CDR3 contains 15 residues. The J segment lost 2 bases and the V segment lost 2 bases, leaving 3 bases of the junction unmatched. From germline, CDR1 is SGHTA and CDR2 FQGNSA. The CDR3 is CASSLLGGATDTQYF. The CDR3 region has the DNA TGTGCCAGCAGCTTACTCGGGGGGGCCACAGATACGCAGTATTTT.

The rearrangement joins TRBV2 to TRBJ2-1; 7 positions match TRBD2. This CDR3 is 15 amino acids long. J lost 5 bases, V lost 4 bases, and 8 bases had no gene match. Germline V CDR1 and CDR2: SNHLY, FYNNEI. CDR3 amino acids: CASSVWLAENNEQFF. In nucleotides, the CDR3 is TGTGCCAGCAGTGTGTGGCTAGCGGAGAACAATGAGCAGTTCTTC.

The rearrangement uses TRBV5-4 and TRBJ2-1; 8 nucleotides line up with TRBD1. Germline CDR1 and CDR2: SGHNT and YYREEE (reference sequence). The CDR3 consists of 13 residues. V was pared by 2 bases and J by 10 bases, with 5 bases of the junction left unmatched. CDR3 bases: TGTGCCAGCAGCTTCCAGGGGGCAGGGGAGCAGTTCTTC. Its protein is CASSFQGAGEQFF.

The count of this clone is one. The J gene is TRBJ2-5, the V gene TRBV7-9; D perhaps matches TRBD2 (5 bases). The CDR3 contains 15 residues. Germline V gene lookup returns CDR1 SEHNR and CDR2 FQNEAQ (reference sequence). The V gene lost 1 base and the J gene lost 2 bases, with 11 bases spanning the gap. The CDR3 sequence is CASSLVGRAQETQYF. The CDR3 DNA reads as TGTGCCAGCAGCTTAGTAGGGCGGGCGCAAGAGACCCAGTACTTC.

The chain recombines TRBV27 with TRBJ2-1; 10 nucleotides line up with TRBD2. The CDR3 extends over 15 amino acids. J gave up 12 bases and V 0 bases, and 8 bases lay outside the gene matches. The germline gives CDR1 MNHEY, CDR2 SMNVEV (reference sequence). CDR3 loop: CASSLSAGGLPGQFF. CDR3 nucleotides: TGTGCCAGCAGTTTATCAGCGGGGGGGCTTCCCGGGCAGTTCTTC.

V usage is TRBV12-5 and J usage is TRBJ1-5; D possibly corresponds to TRBD1 (5 bases). Germline V gene data show CDR1 as LGHNT and CDR2 as FRNRAP. This CDR3 is built from 17 residues. V lost 1 base and J 5 bases, leaving 18 bases between the germline ends. The CDR3 sequence is CASGLAPPDKSHQPQHF. The DNA for the CDR3 is TGTGCTAGTGGTTTGGCCCCCCCGGACAAGTCCCATCAGCCCCAGCATTTT. Looking up the rest from reference TRBV12-5 and TRBJ1-5 gives the full variable domain: DARVTQTPRHKVTEMGQEVTMRCQPILGHNTVFWYRQTMMQGLELLAYFRNRAPLDDSGMPKDRFSAEMPDATLATLKIQPSEPRDSAVYFCASGLAPPDKSHQPQHFGDGTRLSIL.

The gene calls are TRBV5-1 and TRBJ2-7; D could derive from TRBD1 or TRBD2 (7 bases each). The CDR3 totals 15 residues. Germline CDR1 is SGHRS and CDR2 is YFSETQ. V was cut by 1 base and J by 5 bases, with 16 bases left in between. The CDR3 is CASSLFPRGRDEQYF. CDR3 nucleotides: TGCGCCAGCAGCTTGTTTCCCAGGGGGAGGGACGAGCAGTACTTC.

The J gene is TRBJ2-1, the V gene TRBV15; D gene uncertain. The CDR3 length is 13 residues. The V end lost 1 base, the J end lost 5 bases, and 6 bases lay between the germline ends. The germline CDR1 and CDR2 sequences are LNHNV and YYDKDF (reference sequence). The CDR3 loop reads CATSRGVDNEQFF. The CDR3 DNA follows: TGTGCCACCAGCAGAGGAGTAGACAATGAGCAGTTCTTC.

The V gene is TRBV4-3, the J gene TRBJ1-6, with D possibly being TRBD1 (5 bases). CDR3 length: 12 amino acids. V dropped 3 bases and J dropped 10 bases, with 7 bases sitting between them. Looked up from germline, CDR1 is LGHNA and CDR2 is YSLEER. This chain's CDR3 is CASSHRESPLHF. CDR3 bases: TGCGCCAGCAGCCACAGGGAGTCACCCCTCCACTTT.

This clone was counted a single time. The J gene is TRBJ2-1, the V gene TRBV4-2; D possibly corresponds to TRBD2 (6 bases). Germline loops: CDR1 LGHNA, CDR2 YNFKEQ. The CDR3 extends over 15 amino acids. V dropped 0 bases and J dropped 7 bases, with 13 bases sitting between them. CDR3 residues: CASSQEGAGSNEQFF. The CDR3 DNA reads as TGTGCCAGCAGCCAAGAAGGGGCGGGGTCTAATGAGCAGTTCTTC.

This clone occurred once. The chain employs TRBV4-1 and TRBJ1-3; D is uncertain. Trimming took off 3 bases at V and 4 bases at J, with 19 bases between the two ends. The V gene's germline CDR1 is MGHRA and CDR2 YSYEKL. This CDR3 has 17 residues. In DNA form, the CDR3 reads TGCGCCAGCAGCCAGAGTTCAAGGACGGACCCAGGAAACACCATATATTTT. Residues: CASSQSSRTDPGNTIYF.

V usage is TRBV27 and J usage is TRBJ2-1; 7 positions match TRBD1. The germline V gene encodes CDR1 MNHEY and CDR2 SMNVEV (reference sequence). With 7 bases clipped from V and 4 bases from J, the junction kept 4 bases outside the gene matches. The CDR3 contains 13 residues. CDR3 protein: CASKEQGYNEQFF. CDR3 DNA: TGTGCCAGCAAGGAACAGGGGTACAATGAGCAGTTCTTC.

The chain employs TRBV5-6 and TRBJ2-7, with D possibly TRBD1 on 6 matching bases. The CDR3 extends over 14 amino acids. Germline V CDR1 and CDR2: SGHDT, YYEEEE. V was clipped by 0 bases and J by 3 bases, with 10 bases between them. CDR3 bases: TGTGCCAGCAGCTTGGTGGGGACACTCTACGAGCAGTACTTC. It is translated as CASSLVGTLYEQYF.

The chain employs TRBV7-2 and TRBJ1-4; 8 positions match TRBD1. The CDR3 is 17 residues long. The germline gives CDR1 SGHTA, CDR2 FQGNSA. V shed 1 base and J 8 bases; nucleotides not matched to a gene: 12. CDR3 residues: CASSLERLTGGREKLFF. CDR3 sequence (DNA): TGTGCCAGCAGCTTAGAGAGGCTCACAGGGGGGAGAGAAAAACTGTTTTTT.

CDR3 protein: CASLGDKFKNIQYF. CDR3 nucleotide sequence: TGTGCCAGCCTCGGCGACAAGTTCAAAAACATTCAGTACTTC. The chain combines TRBV2 with TRBJ2-4; D gene ambiguous. This CDR3 has 14 amino acids. Germline lookup yields CDR1 SNHLY and CDR2 FYNNEI. Trimming took off 8 bases at V and 3 bases at J, with 14 bases between the two ends.

The chain carries TRBV18 and TRBJ1-1; the D is unclear. V lost 2 bases and J 1 base, leaving 11 bases between the germline ends. CDR3 length equals 15 residues. CDR1 KGHSH and CDR2 LQKENI come from the germline V gene. The CDR3 loop reads CASSPARVGNTEAFF. CDR3 DNA: TGTGCCAGCTCACCAGCGCGGGTAGGGAACACTGAAGCTTTCTTT.

V is TRBV14 and J is TRBJ2-1, with unresolved D. With 1 base removed from V and 9 bases from J, the gap between germline ends came to 7 bases. The CDR3 runs 12 residues. Germline V gives CDR1 SGHDN, CDR2 FVKESK. CDR3 sequence: CASSQGTVEQFF. Here the CDR3 DNA reads TGTGCCAGCAGCCAAGGCACAGTTGAGCAGTTCTTC. Based on the CDR3 plus reference TRBV14 and TRBJ2-1, the full variable domain is EAGVTQFPSHSVIEKGQTVTLRCDPISGHDNLYWYRRVMGKEIKFLLHFVKESKQDESGMPNNRFLAERTGGTYSTLKVQPAELEDSGVYFCASSQGTVEQFFGPGTRLTVL.

This clone showed up just a few times. This chain links TRBV19 with TRBJ2-2; D possibly uses TRBD1 or TRBD2 (5 bases each). Germline CDR1 and CDR2: LNHDA and SQIVND (reference sequence). The length of the CDR3 is 16 residues. Trimming pared 0 bases from V and 0 bases from J, leaving 8 bases between. CDR3 sequence (DNA): TGTGCCAGTAGTATAGACGGGGCGGCGAACACCGGGGAGCTGTTTTTT. Translated: CASSIDGAANTGELFF.

This rearrangement joins TRBV4-1 to TRBJ2-3; D possibly uses TRBD1 or TRBD2 (5 bases each). The length of the CDR3 is 15 residues. Deletions cut 3 bases from V and 2 bases from J, with 12 bases between. CDR1 MGHRA and CDR2 YSYEKL come from the germline V gene. CDR3 region: CASSHRDGATDTQYF. CDR3 in DNA: TGCGCCAGCAGCCACCGGGACGGGGCCACAGATACGCAGTATTTT.